This T cell receptor beta chain was identified during a study of blood T cell repertoires in COVID-19. Study overall: Material from acute and convalescent COVID-19 was sourced from the United States, Italy and Spain.

The method was immunoSEQ multiplex PCR; TCRdb's version includes in-frame clones alone and lacks a portion of them. Here the sample spans some 190,000 clones, more than 75% being singletons. Looked up from germline, CDR1 is LGHDT and CDR2 is YNNKEL (reference sequence). With V trimmed by 8 bases and J by 4 bases, 5 bases remained unmatched. The CDR3 sequence is 14 residues long. Sequencing input: peripheral blood. V and J are TRBV3-1 (or the pseudogene TRBV3-2) and TRBJ2-3; TRBD1 matches at 11 bases. The receptor was isolated from a woman older than 75 with acute or convalescent COVID-19. As DNA, the CDR3 is TGTGCCAGCCTCCGGGACAGGGGGGCAGATACGCAGTATTTT. This translates into CASLRDRGADTQYF.